The TCR beta chain under discussion was sequenced for a study of T-cell reconstitution after alpha-beta-depleted transplantation in children. Overall study findings and caveats: Expanded graft clones, several hundred of them, were reportedly the source of alpha-beta T cells about two months after transplant. High day-60 TCRbeta diversity in some patients came from surviving recipient T cells and thymic progenitors. Newly produced T cells mostly accounted for T-cell counts and diversity one year post-transplant.

There are 13 residues in the CDR3. V dropped 7 bases and J dropped 4; count of bases not matched to a gene: 7. Germline V gene sequence: CDR1 SGHRS, CDR2 YFSETQ. This clonotype appeared a few times. Its antigen is unidentified. Unique molecular identifiers were built into the TCRbeta library. Using its own MiXCR run on the PCR reads, TCRdb lists one record per CDR3 protein. The sample carries fewer than 750,000 distinct CDR3 sequences, around 27% recorded once. This chain joins TRBV5-1 and TRBJ1-1; TRBD1 aligns across 7 bases. The source was PBMCs, collected before TCRalphabeta/CD19-depleted stem cell transplant. This receptor was taken from a boy younger than two with Wiskott-Aldrich syndrome, due to receive a stem cell transplant. The CDR3 nucleotides are TGCGCCAGCCGACTACAGGGGACCACTGAAGCTTTCTTT. It translates to CASRLQGTTEAFF.